A selection of T cell receptor beta chains follows, all from one sample in a study of T cell repertoires in cytomegalovirus infection. TCRdb fed the reads into MiXCR, producing one record per CDR3 protein. The sample consists of a few hundred thousand distinct CDR3 sequences, 26% of them appearing once. The sample taken for sequencing was PBMCs. These receptors all come from a human donor in good health (CMV status not recorded). Some clones in this sample may be carry-over from other donors' samples. CDR3s include the opening cysteine and the closing phenylalanine or tryptophan. The order of the fields is CDR3 length, J gene, V gene, clone size, D gene, CDR3 DNA, CDR3 protein. The D gene is left open where the match is weak. Clone size is given for some rows only: seen once, a few or many times, or a class if the clone is expanded.

13,TRBJ2-4,TRBV11-1,few,TRBD1,TGTGCCAGCAGCAAATGGACAGGGGACATTCAGTACTTC,CASSKWTGDIQYF
15,TRBJ2-2,TRBV7-8,many,NA,TGTGCCAGCAGCTTAGATCCGAGGGGGACTGGGGAGCTGTTTTTT,CASSLDPRGTGELFF
15,TRBJ1-2,TRBV12-3/TRBV12-4,few,TRBD1,TGTGCCTGCGGAACCAGGACAGGGAGAAGCTATGGCTACACCTTC,CACGTRTGRSYGYTF
15,TRBJ2-1,TRBV28,NA,NA,TGTGCCAGCAGTTTTCGGAACCTAGCCCCCCATGAGCAGTTCTTC,CASSFRNLAPHEQFF
15,TRBJ1-5,TRBV18,NA,NA,TGTGCCAGCTCACCACCCATGTCAGGGAATCAGCCCCAGCATTTT,CASSPPMSGNQPQHF
18,TRBJ2-1,TRBV19,NA,TRBD2,TGTGCCAGTAGTCCTGGCGGTCTAGCGGGAGCCAATTACAATGAGCAGTTCTTC,CASSPGGLAGANYNEQFF
12,TRBJ1-2,TRBV7-2,many,NA,TGTGCCAGCAGCCAGCTGAACTATGGCTACACCTTC,CASSQLNYGYTF
14,TRBJ2-1,TRBV11-2,many,TRBD2,TGTGCCAGCAGCTTAGGGGACTACTACAATGAGCAGTTCTTC,CASSLGDYYNEQFF
15,TRBJ2-3,TRBV20-1,NA,TRBD2,TGCAGTGCACCCACTAGCGGGAGCCTAGGAGATACGCAGTATTTT,CSAPTSGSLGDTQYF
15,TRBJ1-5,TRBV7-2,many,NA,TGTGCCAGCAGCTTAACAAGAGATAGCAATCAGCCCCAGCATTTT,CASSLTRDSNQPQHF
15,TRBJ2-3,TRBV7-9,NA,NA,TGTGCCAGCAGCCCTGGGTTGCCGGGCGCGGATACGCAGTATTTT,CASSPGLPGADTQYF
16,TRBJ2-1,TRBV6-1,NA,TRBD2,TGTGCCAGCGGGAGACTAGCGGGGTTCTCCTACAATGAGCAGTTCTTC,CASGRLAGFSYNEQFF
15,TRBJ1-1,TRBV7-9,few,NA,TGTGCCAGCAGTCAACAAGGGCTTCGGGACACTGAAGCTTTCTTT,CASSQQGLRDTEAFF
15,TRBJ1-6,TRBV11-2,NA,NA,TGTGCCAGCAGCTTACGGACAGCCGATAATTCACCCCTCCACTTT,CASSLRTADNSPLHF
15,TRBJ1-1,TRBV7-2,many,NA,TGTGCCAGCAGCCGGCGGGGTTCGGGTGTGGCTGAAGCTTTCTTT,CASSRRGSGVAEAFF
17,TRBJ2-7,TRBV7-6,many,NA,TGTGCCAGCAGCTTAAGTCGGTATCCAGCGGGTGCCTACGAGCAGTACTTC,CASSLSRYPAGAYEQYF
16,TRBJ2-1,TRBV7-2,once,NA,TGTGCCAGCAGCCTCCGACTAGTATTCACCTACAATGAGCAGTTCTTC,CASSLRLVFTYNEQFF
12,TRBJ1-1,TRBV4-1,few,NA,TGCGCCAGCAGCCAAGGGAGATTTGAAGCTTTCTTT,CASSQGRFEAFF
13,TRBJ2-7,TRBV7-2,many,NA,TGTGCCAGCAGCCCGATGAGGGGTGCCGAGCAGTACTTC,CASSPMRGAEQYF
12,TRBJ1-1,TRBV6-2/TRBV6-3,NA,NA,TGTGCCAGCAGTTACTCTCAGCATGAAGCTTTCTTT,CASSYSQHEAFF
16,TRBJ2-4,TRBV7-9,few,TRBD2,TGTGCCAGCAGCCCCCGGACTAGCGGAACCAAAAACATTCAGTACTTC,CASSPRTSGTKNIQYF
14,TRBJ1-2,TRBV4-1,once,TRBD1,TGCGCCAGCAGCCAAGATGGCAGGGGGAATGGCTACACCTTC,CASSQDGRGNGYTF
15,TRBJ2-1,TRBV12-3/TRBV12-4,few,TRBD2,TGTGCCAGCAGTTCTTTAGCGGGCCCTTACAATGAGCAGTTCTTC,CASSSLAGPYNEQFF
15,TRBJ2-1,TRBV6-2/TRBV6-3,NA,TRBD2,TGTGCCAGCCGAAATAGCGGGGGGTCAGGCAATGAGCAGTTCTTC,CASRNSGGSGNEQFF
11,TRBJ2-7,TRBV7-9,NA,NA,TGTGCCAGCCACAAGGCGGCCGAGCAGTACTTC,CASHKAAEQYF
15,TRBJ1-1,TRBV6-8,few,NA,TGTGCCAGCAGTTACTCGATAATGGATGTCCGAGGAGCTTTCTTT,CASSYSIMDVRGAFF
13,TRBJ2-5,TRBV19,NA,TRBD2,TGTGCCAGTAGCGGGGGGATGCAAGAGACCCAGTACTTC,CASSGGMQETQYF
16,TRBJ2-5,TRBV10-3,few,TRBD2,TGTGCCATCAGTGAGTCCCGGACTAGCGGGGCCCAGACCCAGTACTTC,CAISESRTSGAQTQYF
13,TRBJ2-2,TRBV4-2,NA,NA,TGTGCCAGCAGCCAAGGCTACACCGGGGAGCTGTTTTTT,CASSQGYTGELFF
16,TRBJ2-1,TRBV11-3,few,NA,TGTGCCAGCAGCCCGTGGGGTGGGGAGGGGGGGAATGAGCAGTTCTTC,CASSPWGGEGGNEQFF
13,TRBJ1-6,TRBV6-8,few,NA,TGTGCCAGCAGTTCACTACCCACCTACCCCCTCCACTTT,CASSSLPTYPLHF
15,TRBJ2-2,TRBV7-2,NA,NA,TGTGCCAGCAGCTTATTGCCCAGACCCGGCGGGGAGCTGTTTTTT,CASSLLPRPGGELFF
15,TRBJ1-1,TRBV7-2,NA,NA,TGTGCCAGCAGCTTAGCCCGGGGGCAGCACACTGAAGCTTTCTTT,CASSLARGQHTEAFF
14,TRBJ1-5,TRBV27,few,NA,TGTGCCAGTAAGACAGATTATAGCAATCAGCCCCAGCATTTT,CASKTDYSNQPQHF
16,TRBJ1-3,TRBV7-9,NA,NA,TGTGCCAGCAGCTTATCAGTCTTTGACTCTGGAAACACCATATATTTT,CASSLSVFDSGNTIYF
12,TRBJ2-3,TRBV11-3,few,NA,TGTGCCAGCAGCTGGGGGGTGGATACGCAGTATTTT,CASSWGVDTQYF
15,TRBJ1-5,TRBV7-2,many,NA,TGTGCCAGCAGCTTAGGGCAGGTCCGTCATCAGCCCCAGCATTTT,CASSLGQVRHQPQHF
12,TRBJ2-3,TRBV28,NA,NA,TGTGCCAGCAGGCCGGGTGCAGATACGCAGTATTTT,CASRPGADTQYF
16,TRBJ2-7,TRBV6-1,NA,NA,TGTGCCAGCAGCGTGTTGGCCGGGACGGAGGCCTACGAGCAGTACTTC,CASSVLAGTEAYEQYF
16,TRBJ2-7,TRBV12-3/TRBV12-4,few,NA,TGTGCCAGCAGTTTAGTGACTACACCATCACCCTACGAGCAGTACTTC,CASSLVTTPSPYEQYF
15,TRBJ1-2,TRBV7-9,few,TRBD1,TGTGCCAGCAGCTTAGCCGGGACAGGGCTCTATGGCTACACCTTC,CASSLAGTGLYGYTF
13,TRBJ1-5,TRBV5-4,many,NA,TGTGCCAGCAGCTTGGAGGGGGAACAGCCCCAGCATTTT,CASSLEGEQPQHF
16,TRBJ1-1,TRBV7-2,many,TRBD1,TGTGCCAGCAGCGTAGGGACAGGGGGAACGGGTACTGAAGCTTTCTTT,CASSVGTGGTGTEAFF
16,TRBJ2-3,TRBV6-5,many,NA,TGTGCCAGCAGTTACTCGGTGGGAGGTGGCACAGATACGCAGTATTTT,CASSYSVGGGTDTQYF
12,TRBJ2-3,TRBV6-2/TRBV6-3,few,TRBD2,TGTGCCAGCAGCCCCATAGCGGGAGCCCAGTATTTT,CASSPIAGAQYF
14,TRBJ2-1,TRBV6-8,NA,TRBD2,TGTGCCAGCAGTGTGACTAGCGGGAACAATGAGCAGTTCTTC,CASSVTSGNNEQFF
14,TRBJ2-5,TRBV5-1,NA,NA,TGCGCCAGCAGCTTTACAGGGTTACGGGAGACCCAGTACTTC,CASSFTGLRETQYF
15,TRBJ1-4,TRBV7-2,many,NA,TGTGCCAGCAGCCCTCGGGGGGCAGCTAATGAAAAACTGTTTTTT,CASSPRGAANEKLFF
14,TRBJ2-5,TRBV5-4,NA,TRBD2,TGTGCCAGCAGCTCCCCGGGAGGGGCAGAGACCCAGTACTTC,CASSSPGGAETQYF
14,TRBJ1-4,TRBV4-1,NA,NA,TGCGCCAGCAGCCAACTTCTTGCTAATGAAAAACTGTTTTTT,CASSQLLANEKLFF
16,TRBJ2-3,TRBV6-4,many,TRBD2,TGTGCCAGCAGTGACGAGGCGGGAGGGAGCACAGATACGCAGTATTTT,CASSDEAGGSTDTQYF
14,TRBJ2-2,TRBV16,NA,TRBD1,TGTGCCAGCAGCAGGACAGGCCTGACCGGGGAGCTGTTTTTT,CASSRTGLTGELFF
14,TRBJ2-1,TRBV7-2,few,TRBD2,TGTGCCAGCAGCTTTTCCCCTGGGGGGGGTGAGCAGTTCTTC,CASSFSPGGGEQFF
17,TRBJ2-3,TRBV5-1,once,TRBD2,TGCGCCAGCAGCTCAGGACCTAGCGGGAGCGGTACAGATACGCAGTATTTT,CASSSGPSGSGTDTQYF
15,TRBJ1-6,TRBV28,few,NA,TGTGCCAGCAGTGCGGGGAGCTCCTATAATTCACCCCTCCACTTT,CASSAGSSYNSPLHF
15,TRBJ1-1,TRBV27,few,TRBD1,TGTGCCAGCACCCCGGGACAGGGAAAGGGCTCTGAAGCTTTCTTT,CASTPGQGKGSEAFF
10,TRBJ2-5,TRBV20-1,few,NA,TGCAGTGCTAGAGAAGAGACCCAGTACTTC,CSAREETQYF